Listed here are 27 T cell receptor beta chains from one sample, sequenced in a study of radiation and T cells in renal cell carcinoma (dated by TCRdb to the early 2020s). The sample's time point label, decoded: blood 4 weeks post-SBRT, at nephrectomy. Reading the label with the study, this specimen's treatment or condition is: 15 Gy SBRT to primary tumor, nephrectomy 4 weeks later. Receptor amplification or capture employed the immunoSEQ multiplex PCR assay. Held by TCRdb, this immuneACCESS table contains in-frame sequences only and omits some clones. Under half of the omission traces to an unresolved V gene where checked; the cause of the rest is unknown. The sample table lists about 78,000 clones, 80% to 90% of them with a count of one. The ten largest clones add up to roughly 6% of the sample. This sample comprised blood, obtained from a patient whose treatment included radiotherapy and nephrectomy. Receptors were obtained from a woman in her sixties or seventies with renal cell carcinoma.

The CDR3 DNA reads as TGTGCCAGCAGCTCCCAAACGAGGGGACAGGGGGCAAATAATTCACCCCTCCACTTT. This sequence encodes CASSSQTRGQGANNSPLHF. V and J are TRBV7-9 and TRBJ1-6; 12 nucleotides line up with TRBD1. Germline V CDR1 and CDR2: SEHNR, FQNEAQ (reference sequence). V lost 4 bases to trimming and J lost 5 bases; unmatched junction nucleotides: 12. This CDR3 contains 19 residues.

The rearrangement links TRBV4-2 to TRBJ2-2; 9 positions agree with TRBD2. The CDR3 consists of 16 residues. The V segment lost 4 bases and the J segment 5 bases; nucleotides outside the gene matches: 8. CDR1 and CDR2 from the germline V gene are LGHNA and YNFKEQ. CDR3 in amino acids: CASSLGTSSATGELFF. DNA of the CDR3: TGTGCCAGCAGCCTCGGGACTAGCAGCGCAACCGGGGAGCTGTTTTTT.

The rearrangement uses TRBV7-2 and TRBJ2-3; D gene uncertain. The CDR3 runs 13 residues. V lost 1 base, J lost 3 bases, and 5 bases lay in between. Germline CDR1 SGHTA, CDR2 FQGNSA. CDR3 DNA: TGTGCCAGCAGCTTAGACAGAACAGATACGCAGTATTTT. This translates into CASSLDRTDTQYF.

The V and J genes are TRBV27 and TRBJ1-1, with D uncertain. The CDR3 is made up of 14 amino acids. V was clipped by 3 bases and J by 11 bases, with 19 bases between them. Germline-derived CDR1 and CDR2 are MNHEY and SMNVEV (reference sequence). CDR3 in amino acids: CASSFFGLPSGAFF. The CDR3 region has the DNA TGTGCCAGCAGTTTCTTCGGACTGCCTAGCGGGGCTTTCTTT.

The chain has TRBV10-3 and TRBJ2-3; 9 bases align to TRBD2. Germline V CDR1 and CDR2: ENHRY, SYGVKD. The CDR3 sequence is 14 residues long. The J segment lost 5 bases and the V segment lost 9 bases, leaving 9 bases of the junction unmatched. The DNA of the CDR3 is TGTGCCATATCTCAGCGGGGGGAATTAGATACGCAGTATTTT. As protein: CAISQRGELDTQYF.

This rearrangement joins TRBV11-2 to TRBJ1-1, with 8 bases fitting TRBD1. Germline CDR1 and CDR2: SGHAT and FQNNGV. With V trimmed by 4 bases and J by 1 base, 5 bases remained unmatched. The length of the CDR3 is 15 residues. CDR3 protein: CASSSPGTGNTEAFF. The CDR3 DNA reads TGTGCCAGCAGCTCACCCGGGACAGGGAACACTGAAGCTTTCTTT.

The genes are TRBV28 and TRBJ1-2; 11 bases map to TRBD1. V shed 2 bases and J 8 bases; nucleotides not matched to a gene: 7. This CDR3 region has 15 residues. The germline V gene encodes CDR1 MDHEN and CDR2 SYDVKM. Here the CDR3 reads CASSLEFGQGAGYTF. The CDR3 nucleotides are TGTGCCAGCAGTTTAGAATTCGGACAGGGGGCGGGCTACACCTTC.

The CDR3 reads CASSPGHKNTIYF. The CDR3 DNA is TGTGCCAGCAGCCCCGGACACAAAAACACCATATATTTT. The chain carries TRBV13 and TRBJ1-3; D is possibly TRBD1 (5 bases). Per germline, CDR1 PRHDT and CDR2 FYEKMQ (reference sequence). V was clipped by 5 bases and J by 6 bases, with 11 bases between them. There are 13 residues in the CDR3.

This clone was observed at least ten times. The chain carries TRBV6-5 and TRBJ2-2, with 13 bases matching TRBD2. CDR3 length equals 14 residues. V trimming: 6 bases; J trimming: 5 bases; junction bases outside the gene matches: 0. The germline V gene encodes CDR1 MNHEY and CDR2 SVGAGI. CDR3 DNA: TGTGCCAGCAGGACTAGCGGGGGGACCGGGGAGCTGTTTTTT. It specifies CASRTSGGTGELFF.

As to this clone: The same CDR3 can be traced to other DNA sequences in this sample. The V gene is TRBV19, the J gene TRBJ2-6; the D gene could be TRBD1 or TRBD2 (5 bases each). Trimming removed 2 bases from V and 0 bases from J, with 8 bases in between. The CDR3 has 16 residues. CDR1 and CDR2 from the germline V gene are LNHDA and SQIVND (reference sequence). For the CDR3, the DNA is TGTGCCAGTAGTATAAGTGGGGGCTCTGGGGCCAACGTCCTGACTTTC. Encoded protein: CASSISGGSGANVLTF. Full variable domain (outside the CDR3, taken from reference TRBV19 and TRBJ2-6): DGGITQSPKYLFRKEGQNVTLSCEQNLNHDAMYWYRQDPGQGLRLIYYSQIVNDFQKGDIAEGYSVSREKKESFPLTVTSAQKNPTAFYLCASSISGGSGANVLTFGAGSRLTVL.

V and J are TRBV19 and TRBJ1-2; D not resolved. Germline CDR1 is LNHDA and CDR2 is SQIVND (reference sequence). The V end was cut by 7 bases, the J end by 6 bases, with 15 bases between. There are 13 residues in the CDR3. CDR3 DNA sequence: TGTGCCAGTATCCCCCAAGGAGGCGATGGCTACACCTTC. Residues: CASIPQGGDGYTF.

This clone was seen only once. V is TRBV29-1 and J is TRBJ2-3, with 7 bases matching TRBD1. The CDR3 length is 13 residues. J lost 0 bases, V lost 5 bases, and 2 bases had no gene match. Germline V lookup: CDR1 SQVTM, CDR2 ANQGSEA. The CDR3 DNA follows: TGCAGCGTTAACAGGGGAAGCACAGATACGCAGTATTTT. Protein sequence: CSVNRGSTDTQYF.

The chain links TRBV7-9 to TRBJ2-5, with D possibly TRBD1 on 5 matching bases. This CDR3 has 13 residues. With 2 bases removed from V and 5 bases from J, the gap between germline ends came to 9 bases. Germline lookup yields CDR1 SEHNR and CDR2 FQNEAQ (reference sequence). CDR3 sequence reads: CASSLSAGETQYF. CDR3 nucleotide sequence: TGTGCCAGCAGCTTAAGTGCAGGGGAGACCCAGTACTTC.

The chain has TRBV9 and TRBJ2-3, with 9 bases that match TRBD2. CDR1 is SGDLS, CDR2 YYNGEE, per germline. V shed 8 bases and J 2 bases; nucleotides not matched to a gene: 9. This CDR3 has 15 residues. CDR3 DNA sequence: TGTGCCAGTGCACTAGCGGGCGACTTCACAGATACGCAGTATTTT. Translation gives CASALAGDFTDTQYF.

The V call is TRBV5-1, the J call TRBJ1-2, with D perhaps TRBD1 (6 bases). Germline-derived CDR1 and CDR2 are SGHRS and YFSETQ. V lost 1 base and J lost 4, with 11 bases in between. This CDR3 has 14 amino acids. The CDR3, as DNA: TGCGCCAGCAGCTTGAGAAAACAGGGCTATGGCTACACCTTC. It is translated as CASSLRKQGYGYTF.

The rearrangement joins TRBV18 to TRBJ1-6, with 10 bases identical to TRBD1. This CDR3 contains 14 residues. The V gene's germline CDR1 is KGHSH and CDR2 LQKENI. The V gene end was trimmed by 5 bases and the J gene end by 9 bases; junction bases not matched to a gene: 4. CDR3 coding DNA: TGTGCCAGCTCAGACGGGACAGGGGTTTCACCCCTCCACTTT. It specifies CASSDGTGVSPLHF. The entire variable domain, with the rest obtained from reference TRBV18 and TRBJ1-6, is as follows: NAGVMQNPRHLVRRRGQEARLRCSPMKGHSHVYWYRQLPEEGLKFMVYLQKENIIDESGMPKERFSAEFPKEGPSILRIQQVVRGDSAAYFCASSDGTGVSPLHFGNGTRLTVT.

The V and J genes are TRBV13 and TRBJ2-2; 8 bases are shared with TRBD1. After removal of 5 bases from V and 1 base from J, the junction contained 3 bases not matched to a gene. Per germline, CDR1 PRHDT and CDR2 FYEKMQ (reference sequence). This CDR3 comprises 15 residues. As DNA, the CDR3 is TGTGCCAGCAGCCACGGGACAGGGAACACCGGGGAGCTGTTTTTT. Translation gives CASSHGTGNTGELFF.

This clone is a singleton in its sample. The genes are TRBV2 and TRBJ2-1; D not resolved. CDR1 and CDR2 from the germline V gene are SNHLY and FYNNEI. Trimming pared 8 bases from V and 4 bases from J, leaving 18 bases between. The CDR3 consists of 15 residues. The CDR3 is CASSPDRPRYNEQFF. The CDR3 region has the DNA TGTGCCAGCTCCCCGGACCGCCCGCGGTACAATGAGCAGTTCTTC.

This clone came up once. The chain links TRBV7-2 to TRBJ2-3; 9 nucleotides agree with TRBD2. This CDR3 is 16 amino acids long. Germline V gene data show CDR1 as SGHTA and CDR2 as FQGNSA. The V and J ends lost 2 bases and 0 bases, in that order; junction bases with no gene match: 3. CDR3 sequence (DNA): TGTGCCAGCAGCTTACGCGGGGGGGTCAGCACAGATACGCAGTATTTT. It is translated as CASSLRGGVSTDTQYF.

This clone was seen just once. The rearrangement joins TRBV5-6 to TRBJ2-1, with a tentative D call TRBD2 (6 bases). Germline V lookup: CDR1 SGHDT, CDR2 YYEEEE. This CDR3 region has 12 residues. Deletions cut 5 bases from V and 12 bases from J, with 15 bases between. The CDR3, as DNA: TGTGCCAGCAGTCCGACGGACGGGGGGCAGTTCTTC. Translated: CASSPTDGGQFF.

J is TRBJ1-4 and V is TRBV5-5; 9 nucleotides agree with TRBD1. The CDR3 is 14 residues long. In germline, CDR1 is SGHKS, CDR2 YYEKEE (reference sequence). Trimming removed 1 base from V and 16 bases from J; junction bases left unmatched: 11. The CDR3 loop reads CASSLRGDRDYAFF. The DNA for the CDR3 is TGTGCCAGCAGCTTGAGAGGGGACAGGGACTATGCGTTTTTT.

V and J are TRBV12-2 and TRBJ2-5; whether TRBD1, the table's D call, matches the DNA was not checked. TRBV12-2 is classified as a pseudogene. The length of the CDR3 is 13 residues. In DNA form, the CDR3 reads TGTGCAAGTCGCTCCGGGCAGGGAGAGACCCAGTACTTC. This codes for CASRSGQGETQYF.

The gene calls are TRBV30 and TRBJ1-3; D unresolved. The CDR3 runs 13 residues. V gave up 4 bases and J gave up 0 bases, with 7 bases separating them. CDR1 is GTSNPN, CDR2 SVGIG, per germline (reference sequence). DNA for the CDR3: TGTGCCTGGAACCCGAGCTCTGGAAACACCATATATTTT. This codes for CAWNPSSGNTIYF.

V and J are TRBV7-2 and TRBJ1-2; 11 bases are a match to TRBD1. With 1 base clipped from V and 7 bases from J, the junction kept 5 bases outside the gene matches. The CDR3 sequence is 15 residues long. Germline lookup yields CDR1 SGHTA and CDR2 FQGNSA. In DNA form, the CDR3 reads TGTGCCAGCAGCTTAGACGGACAGGGGGCGGGTGGCTACACCTTC. Translation: CASSLDGQGAGGYTF.

The rearrangement uses TRBV7-9 and TRBJ1-6, with TRBD1 matching 7 bases. J was trimmed by 1 base and V by 6 bases; bases with no gene match: 9. This CDR3 is built from 17 residues. CDR1 is SEHNR, CDR2 FQNEAQ, per germline (reference sequence). CDR3 residues: CASSSEGAGSYNSPLHF. The CDR3 DNA is TGTGCCAGCAGTTCGGAGGGGGCAGGGTCCTATAATTCACCCCTCCACTTT.

The chain combines TRBV11-3 with TRBJ2-1, with 8 bases lining up with TRBD2. CDR1 SGHNT and CDR2 YENEEA come from the germline V gene. The CDR3 is 17 amino acids. Trimming cost V 1 base and J 2 bases; bases outside gene matches: 7. CDR3 in amino acids: CASSLVGSGVPYNEQFF. The CDR3 nucleotides read TGTGCCAGCAGCTTAGTAGGTAGCGGGGTCCCCTACAATGAGCAGTTCTTC.

The V and J genes are TRBV29-1 and TRBJ1-1, with D tentatively TRBD1 (5 bases). V was trimmed by 3 bases and J by 1 base, leaving 9 bases between them. The CDR3 is 13 residues long. Per germline, CDR1 SQVTM and CDR2 ANQGSEA. CDR3 residues: CSVENGGNTEAFF. CDR3 nucleotides: TGCAGCGTTGAGAACGGGGGGAACACTGAAGCTTTCTTT.